These T cell receptor beta chains were read from a single sample in a study of cytomegalovirus exposure and HLA in healthy donors. The assay was immunoSEQ multiplex PCR, and TCRdb's table has in-frame clones only and misses some. This table holds about 61,000 clones, about 87% found once. The sequencing sample was made of PBMCs. Every receptor here comes from a man younger than 35 in good health and CMV-seronegative. CDR3s include the opening cysteine and the closing phenylalanine or tryptophan. D genes are given only for firm matches. The size entry is marked missing in some rows and otherwise reads once, few, many or a size class.

V gene: TRBV14
J gene: TRBJ1-6
clone size: .
D gene: .
CDR3 length: 15
CDR3 protein: CASSQGPTIRSPLHF
CDR3 DNA: TGTGCCAGCAGCCAAGGACCGACAATCCGTTCACCCCTCCACTTT

V gene: TRBV30
J gene: TRBJ1-6
clone size: .
D gene: .
CDR3 length: 16
CDR3 protein: CAWSVLGRSYNSPLHF
CDR3 DNA: TGTGCCTGGAGTGTTTTGGGGAGATCCTATAATTCACCCCTCCACTTT

V gene: TRBV12-5
J gene: TRBJ1-5
clone size: .
D gene: TRBD1
CDR3 length: 14
CDR3 protein: CASGLGQGHQPQHF
CDR3 DNA: TGTGCTAGTGGTCTCGGACAGGGCCATCAGCCCCAGCATTTT

V gene: TRBV7-2
J gene: TRBJ2-3
clone size: .
D gene: .
CDR3 length: 11
CDR3 protein: CASSWGHTQYF
CDR3 DNA: TGTGCCAGCAGCTGGGGCCATACGCAGTATTTT

V gene: TRBV28
J gene: TRBJ2-1
clone size: .
D gene: TRBD2
CDR3 length: 14
CDR3 protein: CASRPSFSGVEQFF
CDR3 DNA: TGTGCCAGCAGACCCTCATTTAGCGGGGTTGAGCAGTTCTTC

V gene: TRBV6-5
J gene: TRBJ2-7
clone size: .
D gene: TRBD2
CDR3 length: 15
CDR3 protein: CASTILAGDSYEQYF
CDR3 DNA: TGTGCCAGCACCATACTAGCGGGGGACTCCTACGAGCAGTACTTC

V gene: TRBV29-1
J gene: TRBJ2-7
clone size: .
D gene: TRBD1
CDR3 length: 14
CDR3 protein: CSVEDQNRGYEQYF
CDR3 DNA: TGCAGCGTTGAAGATCAGAACAGGGGGTACGAGCAGTACTTC

V gene: TRBV14
J gene: TRBJ1-2
clone size: once
D gene: .
CDR3 length: 12
CDR3 protein: CASSQGGPGYTF
CDR3 DNA: TGTGCCAGCAGCCAAGGGGGGCCTGGCTACACCTTC

V gene: TRBV9
J gene: TRBJ1-6
clone size: .
D gene: .
CDR3 length: 15
CDR3 protein: CASSVKQGENSPLHF
CDR3 DNA: TGTGCCAGCAGCGTAAAACAGGGTGAAAATTCACCCCTCCACTTT

V gene: TRBV30
J gene: TRBJ2-7
clone size: .
D gene: TRBD1
CDR3 length: 15
CDR3 protein: CAWRPRDRDLGEQYF
CDR3 DNA: TGTGCCTGGAGACCCAGGGACAGGGACCTTGGCGAGCAGTACTTC

V gene: TRBV25-1
J gene: TRBJ2-4
clone size: .
D gene: TRBD1
CDR3 length: 17
CDR3 protein: CASSAEGQGTAKNIQYF
CDR3 DNA: TGTGCCAGCAGTGCAGAGGGACAGGGGACGGCCAAAAACATTCAGTACTTC

V gene: TRBV5-8
J gene: TRBJ1-3
clone size: .
D gene: .
CDR3 length: 16
CDR3 protein: CASTPPGYSSGNTIYF
CDR3 DNA: TGTGCCAGCACCCCCCCGGGGTACTCTTCTGGAAACACCATATATTTT

V gene: TRBV6-8
J gene: TRBJ2-1
clone size: .
D gene: TRBD2
CDR3 length: 16
CDR3 protein: CATPRGSGALYNEQFF
CDR3 DNA: TGTGCCACCCCTAGGGGTAGCGGGGCCCTCTACAATGAGCAGTTCTTC

V gene: TRBV5-5
J gene: TRBJ2-7
clone size: few
D gene: TRBD1
CDR3 length: 13
CDR3 protein: CASSGWDRVEQYF
CDR3 DNA: TGTGCCAGCAGCGGGTGGGACAGGGTCGAGCAGTACTTC